Presented here are 6 T cell receptor beta chains from one specimen sequenced in a study of long-term antiretroviral therapy in people with HIV. Researchers ran immunoSEQ v3.0 at survey level. Sequencing was performed with immunoSEQ multiplex PCR; in TCRdb, only in-frame clones are kept and a portion is missing. The sample lists more than 10,000 clones; about 80% were seen once. The material was unsorted PBMCs, obtained 1.3 years after starting antiretroviral therapy. All receptors come from a woman aged 18-29 years with HIV.

The rearrangement joins TRBV10-3 to TRBJ1-2, with D possibly being TRBD1 (5 bases). The CDR3 length is 12 residues. Germline CDR1 is ENHRY and CDR2 is SYGVKD. Deletions cut 6 bases from V and 7 bases from J, with 12 bases between. The CDR3 region is CAIRRGGTGYTF. In DNA, the CDR3 is TGTGCCATCAGGCGAGGAGGGACTGGCTACACCTTC.

The J gene is TRBJ1-1, the V gene TRBV19; TRBD1 matches at 9 bases. V lost 8 bases and J lost 12; bases outside the gene matches: 13. The CDR3 totals 13 residues. CDR1 is LNHDA, CDR2 SQIVND, per germline (reference sequence). Here the CDR3 reads CASPSGDRVLSFF. CDR3 DNA sequence: TGTGCCAGTCCATCTGGGGACAGGGTACTATCTTTCTTT.

This clone was seen a few times. The J gene is TRBJ1-1, the V gene TRBV4-2, with D unresolved. Germline CDR1 reads LGHNA; CDR2 reads YNFKEQ. V was cut by 4 bases and J by 0 bases, with 12 bases left in between. The CDR3 runs to 15 residues. Here the CDR3 DNA reads TGTGCCAGCAGCCCTTTACAGTCTATGAACACTGAAGCTTTCTTT. Translation: CASSPLQSMNTEAFF.

The chain carries TRBV6-6 and TRBJ1-4, with 8 bases that match TRBD1. This CDR3 has 15 amino acids. The ends lost 4 bases at V and 4 bases at J; junction bases unmatched: 5. Germline V gives CDR1 MNHNY, CDR2 SVGAGI (reference sequence). CDR3 DNA sequence: TGTGCCAGCAGTTTACGGGGACAGGTTAATGAAAAACTGTTTTTT. Its protein product is CASSLRGQVNEKLFF.

The chain links TRBV6-1 to TRBJ1-2, with D perhaps TRBD1 (5 bases). V was trimmed by 3 bases and J by 5 bases, leaving 16 bases between them. CDR1 is MNHNS and CDR2 is SASEGT in the germline V gene. The CDR3 covers 15 residues. CDR3: CASSDGGERRYGYTF. CDR3 DNA: TGTGCCAGCAGTGACGGGGGGGAGAGGAGGTATGGCTACACCTTC.

The chain is built from TRBV6-5 and TRBJ2-7; D is uncertain. Germline CDR1 is MNHEY and CDR2 is SVGAGI. This CDR3 region has 13 residues. V lost 5 bases to trimming and J lost 2 bases, with 10 bases between them. The CDR3 bases are TGTGCCAGCAGTCACGACATTACCTACGAGCAGTACTTC. Amino acid sequence: CASSHDITYEQYF.